Listed here are 7 T cell receptor beta chains from one sample, sequenced in a study of blood T cell repertoires in COVID-19. The repertoire was sequenced with immunoSEQ multiplex PCR; TCRdb's copy has only in-frame clones and lacks some. Here the sample spans roughly 200,000 clones, 70% to 90% being singletons. Specimen: PBMCs or T cells enriched from blood (not recorded which). The receptors derive from a woman between 35 and 50 years old in a cohort exposed to, infected with or recovered from COVID-19 (not recorded which).

The V gene is TRBV25-1, the J gene TRBJ2-1, with TRBD2 identical over 10 bases. CDR3 length equals 17 residues. Germline-derived CDR1 and CDR2 are MGHDK and SYGVNS. Unmatched junction bases numbered 10, after V lost 2 bases and J lost 6 bases. As DNA, the CDR3 is TGTGCCAGCAGTGAAAGTCCAAATAGCGGGGGGTCCAATGAGCAGTTCTTC. Its protein is CASSESPNSGGSNEQFF.

The chain joins TRBV10-3 to TRBJ1-3, with D perhaps TRBD1 (5 bases). Germline V gene sequence: CDR1 ENHRY, CDR2 SYGVKD. The CDR3 runs to 17 residues. Trimming removed 5 bases from V and 0 bases from J, with 17 bases in between. This chain's CDR3 is CAISPRVTVSSGNTIYF. DNA of the CDR3: TGTGCCATCAGTCCCCGGGTGACAGTTAGCTCTGGAAACACCATATATTTT.

This clone showed up just a few times. The chain links TRBV7-9 to TRBJ1-1; a weak D match, TRBD1 (6 bases). Trimming removed 1 base from V and 1 base from J, with 10 bases in between. The CDR3 has 15 residues. Germline V CDR1 and CDR2: SEHNR, FQNEAQ (reference sequence). As DNA, the CDR3 is TGTGCCAGCAGCTTAGTCGCAGGGGCGAACACTGAAGCTTTCTTT. Translated: CASSLVAGANTEAFF.

V gene TRBV5-1 combines with J gene TRBJ1-2; 7 bases are a match to TRBD1. J lost 8 bases, V lost 9 bases, and 7 bases had no gene match. This CDR3 has 11 residues. The germline CDR1 and CDR2 sequences are SGHRS and YFSETQ. CDR3 in amino acids: CAINTGDGYTF. Written as DNA, the CDR3 is TGCGCCATTAATACAGGGGACGGCTACACCTTC.

V is TRBV5-5 and J is TRBJ1-2; TRBD1 agrees at 11 bases. Per germline, CDR1 SGHKS and CDR2 YYEKEE (reference sequence). With 1 base clipped from V and 7 bases from J, the junction kept 15 bases outside the gene matches. The CDR3 is made up of 18 amino acids. This chain's CDR3 is CASSLPKGWTGGVAGYTF. In nucleotides, the CDR3 is TGTGCCAGCAGCTTGCCGAAGGGTTGGACAGGGGGCGTAGCTGGCTACACCTTC.

The CDR3 loop reads CASSVPPDGSSYEQYF. CDR3 nucleotides: TGTGCCAGCAGCGTACCCCCGGATGGGAGCTCCTACGAGCAGTACTTC. The chain uses TRBV9 and TRBJ2-7; tentative D call: TRBD2 (5 bases). Trimming shortened V by 1 base and J by 0 bases, and 14 bases separated the two germline ends. CDR3 length equals 16 residues. The germline gives CDR1 SGDLS, CDR2 YYNGEE.

The V and J genes are TRBV25-1 and TRBJ2-2; 8 nucleotides align to TRBD1. With V trimmed by 7 bases and J by 0 bases, 1 base remained unmatched. The CDR3 covers 14 residues. Germline V gives CDR1 MGHDK, CDR2 SYGVNS. CDR3 sequence reads: CASKDRANTGELFF. The CDR3 DNA reads as TGTGCCAGCAAGGACAGGGCGAACACCGGGGAGCTGTTTTTT.